A selection of T cell receptor beta chains follows, all from one sample in a study of blood T cells in healthy people across ages. TCRdb fed the 5' RACE reads into MiXCR, producing one record per CDR3 protein. The sample lists over 1.5 million distinct CDR3 sequences, around 48% seen once, with 2% to 2.5% in the top ten. Sample: blood. These receptor sequences come from a woman aged 40 to 50 in good health. Each CDR3 is given with its conserved first and last residue. The order of the fields is J gene, D gene, clone size, V gene, CDR3 DNA, CDR3 protein. A D gene is named only where the DNA matches it firmly. A row's size may be missing; if present it is once, few, many or a size class.

TRBJ2-5	TRBD2	.	TRBV10-1	TGCGCCAGCAGTGAGTCTCTAGCGGGTGGGGTCGGAGAGGAGACCCAGTACTTC	CASSESLAGGVGEETQYF
TRBJ1-5	.	.	TRBV10-2	TGCGCCAGCAGTGAGTCAGTCCATCAGCCCCGGCATTTT	CASSESVHQPRHF
TRBJ1-1	TRBD1	few	TRBV4-3	TGCGCCAGCAGCCAAGATGAAGGGGGCGGTACTGAAGCTTTCTTT	CASSQDEGGGTEAFF
TRBJ2-5	.	once	TRBV2	TGTGCCAGGCGAACGGGACTTAGGGTCCAAGAGACCCAGTACTTC	CARRTGLRVQETQYF
TRBJ2-4	.	.	TRBV28	TGTGCCAGCAGTTTCGGCGGGACACTAGCCAAAAACATTCAGTACTTC	CASSFGGTLAKNIQYF
TRBJ2-6	TRBD1	few	TRBV2	TGTGCCAGCAGTGATGTTTGGGTTGGGACAGGTCGGTCTGGGGCCAACGTCCTGACTTTC	CASSDVWVGTGRSGANVLTF
TRBJ2-7	TRBD1	.	TRBV5-6	TGTGCCAGCACTCCCGACAGGGGGGGAAGCTCCTACGAGCAGTACTTC	CASTPDRGGSSYEQYF
TRBJ1-4	TRBD1	.	TRBV4-3	TGCGCCAGCAGCCAAGATATCGCAGGGGGAGGAAAACTGTTTTTT	CASSQDIAGGGKLFF
TRBJ2-3	.	.	TRBV5-5	TGTGCCAGCAGCTTGGATATCGGGGCCCCAGATACGCAGTATTTT	CASSLDIGAPDTQYF
TRBJ2-5	.	.	TRBV4-1	TGCGCCAGCAGCCAAGTGGGGCGCCAGCCCCCAGAGCAGTACTTC	CASSQVGRQPPEQYF
TRBJ2-3	TRBD2	.	TRBV4-2	TGTGCCAGCAGCCAAGCGGCAACTAGCGCAGATACGCAGTATTTT	CASSQAATSADTQYF
TRBJ2-5	.	.	TRBV29-1	TGCAGCGTTGAAGTATGGGAGGTCGAGACCCAGTACTTC	CSVEVWEVETQYF
TRBJ1-1	TRBD1	.	TRBV20-1	TGCAGTGCTAGAGCCCCTCGGACAGGCGCCTTTTTGAACACTGGAGCTTTCTTT	CSARAPRTGAFLNTGAFF
TRBJ2-3	TRBD2	.	TRBV20-1	TGCAGTGCTAGATCGTTAGCGGGTATAGCAGAGTCGCAGTATTTT	CSARSLAGIAESQYF
TRBJ2-1	TRBD2	.	TRBV20-1	TGCAGTGCCCCCTCGGCTAGCGGGGGTGGCAATGAGCAGTTCTTC	CSAPSASGGGNEQFF
TRBJ2-6	.	few	TRBV11-3	TGTGCCAGCAGCTTAGATCAACCCTCTGGGGCCAACGTCCTGACTTTC	CASSLDQPSGANVLTF
TRBJ2-1	.	many	TRBV29-1	TGCAGCGTTGAGTGGGGCCTCGGCGAGCAGTTCTTC	CSVEWGLGEQFF
TRBJ2-5	.	few	TRBV7-2	TGTGCCAGCAGCTTTAAGTCGAACCAGTACTTC	CASSFKSNQYF
TRBJ2-3	.	.	TRBV5-1	TGCGCCAGCAGCCCGGTTTCCTCCACCGTAGATACGCAGTATTTT	CASSPVSSTVDTQYF
TRBJ2-7	TRBD1	few	TRBV6-2/TRBV6-3	TGTGCCAGCAGTTACGAGGGCAGGGGGTCTGAATACGAGCAGTACTTC	CASSYEGRGSEYEQYF
TRBJ2-5	.	.	TRBV6-1	TGTGCCAGCTGTCGACTTACCGATTCAATCGGGACCGTCCAAGAGACCCAGTACTTC	CASCRLTDSIGTVQETQYF
TRBJ2-5	.	few	TRBV3-1	TGTGCCAGCAGCCTTCTCTGGGAGACCCAGTACTTC	CASSLLWETQYF
TRBJ2-2	.	.	TRBV15	TGTGCCACCAGCAGATATTTGGCCGGGGAGCTGTTTTTT	CATSRYLAGELFF
TRBJ2-3	.	.	TRBV7-2	TGTGCCAGCAGCTACCAAGGGGGGAGCACAGATACGCAGTATTTT	CASSYQGGSTDTQYF
TRBJ2-1	TRBD2	once	TRBV4-3	TGCGCCAGCATCCGAGCGGGGGCGTGCTACAATGAGCAGTTCTTC	CASIRAGACYNEQFF
TRBJ2-5	TRBD2	.	TRBV7-7	TGTGCTAGCAGCTTATCGGCTAGCGGGGGTCAAAGGGAGACCCAGTACTTC	CASSLSASGGQRETQYF
TRBJ1-6	.	once	TRBV12-3/TRBV12-4	TGTGCCAGCACGGCCAGGGTTAGCTCACCCCTCCACTTT	CASTARVSSPLHF
TRBJ2-3	TRBD1	.	TRBV4-1	TGCGCCAGCAGCCAAGATTGGCAGGGGGCGAATACGCAGTATTTT	CASSQDWQGANTQYF
TRBJ2-5	TRBD1	.	TRBV7-2	TGTGCCAGCAGCTTAGATTCCCAGAGGACAGGGGACGGAGAGACCCAGTACTTC	CASSLDSQRTGDGETQYF
TRBJ2-7	.	few	TRBV3-1	TGTGCCAGCAGCCAGGCAGGGGTCAATTACGAGCAGTACTTC	CASSQAGVNYEQYF
TRBJ2-1	TRBD2	few	TRBV4-3	TGCGCCAGCAGCCAAGCTAGCGGGGGAACCTACAATGAGCAGTTCTTC	CASSQASGGTYNEQFF
TRBJ1-4	.	.	TRBV28	TGTGCCAGCAGTTCCATTGGTCAGTCTAATGAAAAACTGTTTTTT	CASSSIGQSNEKLFF
TRBJ2-5	TRBD1	few	TRBV4-1	TGCGCCAGCAGCCCAGGGGACAGGGCTTTGGGAGAGACCCAGTACTTC	CASSPGDRALGETQYF
TRBJ2-3	.	few	TRBV9	TGTGCCAGCAGCGTAGCTGCAGGGGGCACAGATACGCAGTATTTT	CASSVAAGGTDTQYF